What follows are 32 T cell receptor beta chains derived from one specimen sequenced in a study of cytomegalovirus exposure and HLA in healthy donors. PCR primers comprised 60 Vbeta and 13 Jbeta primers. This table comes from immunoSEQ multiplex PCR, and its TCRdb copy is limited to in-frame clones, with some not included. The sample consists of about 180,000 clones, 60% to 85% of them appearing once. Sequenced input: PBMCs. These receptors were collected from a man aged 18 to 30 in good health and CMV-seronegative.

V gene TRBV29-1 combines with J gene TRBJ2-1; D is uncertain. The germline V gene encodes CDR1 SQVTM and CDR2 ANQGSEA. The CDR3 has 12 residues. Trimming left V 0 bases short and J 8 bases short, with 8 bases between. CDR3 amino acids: CSVEEQLDEQFF. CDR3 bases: TGCAGCGTTGAAGAACAGTTGGATGAGCAGTTCTTC.

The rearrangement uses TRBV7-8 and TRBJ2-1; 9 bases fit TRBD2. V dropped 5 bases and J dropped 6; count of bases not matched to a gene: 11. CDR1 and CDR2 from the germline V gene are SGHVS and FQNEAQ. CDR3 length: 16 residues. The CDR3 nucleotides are TGTGCCAGCAGCCCCATTACTAGCGGGCCCTTCAATGAGCAGTTCTTC. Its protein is CASSPITSGPFNEQFF.

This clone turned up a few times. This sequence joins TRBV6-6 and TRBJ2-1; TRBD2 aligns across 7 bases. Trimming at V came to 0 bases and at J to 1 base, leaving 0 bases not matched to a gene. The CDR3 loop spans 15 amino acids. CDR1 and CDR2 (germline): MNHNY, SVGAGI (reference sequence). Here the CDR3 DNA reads TGTGCCAGCAGTTACTCGGGGGGGTCCTACAATGAGCAGTTCTTC. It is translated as CASSYSGGSYNEQFF.

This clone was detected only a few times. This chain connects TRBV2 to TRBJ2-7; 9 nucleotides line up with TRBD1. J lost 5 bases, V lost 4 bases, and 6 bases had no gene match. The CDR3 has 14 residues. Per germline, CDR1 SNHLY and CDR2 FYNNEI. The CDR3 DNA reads TGTGCCAGCAGTGTTTTACAGGGGGCACACGAGCAGTACTTC. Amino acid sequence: CASSVLQGAHEQYF. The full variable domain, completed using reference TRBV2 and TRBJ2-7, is EPEVTQTPSHQVTQMGQEVILRCVPISNHLYFYWYRQILGQKVEFLVSFYNNEISEKSEIFDDQFSVERPDGSNFTLKIRSTKLEDSAMYFCASSVLQGAHEQYFGPGTRLTVT.

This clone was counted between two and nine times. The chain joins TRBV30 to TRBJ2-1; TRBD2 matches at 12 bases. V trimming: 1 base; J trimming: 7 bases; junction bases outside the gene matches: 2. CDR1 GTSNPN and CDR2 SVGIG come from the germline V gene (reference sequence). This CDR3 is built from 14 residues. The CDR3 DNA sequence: TGTGCCTGGAGTGCCGGACTAGCGGGGAATGAGCAGTTCTTC. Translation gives CAWSAGLAGNEQFF.

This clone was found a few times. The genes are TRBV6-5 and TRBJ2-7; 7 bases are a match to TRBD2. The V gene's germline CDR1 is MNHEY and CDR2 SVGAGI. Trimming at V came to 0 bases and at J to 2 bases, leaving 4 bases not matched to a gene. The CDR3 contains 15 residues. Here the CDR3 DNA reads TGTGCCAGCAGTTACTCCCTAGCGGAGCCCTACGAGCAGTACTTC. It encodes CASSYSLAEPYEQYF.

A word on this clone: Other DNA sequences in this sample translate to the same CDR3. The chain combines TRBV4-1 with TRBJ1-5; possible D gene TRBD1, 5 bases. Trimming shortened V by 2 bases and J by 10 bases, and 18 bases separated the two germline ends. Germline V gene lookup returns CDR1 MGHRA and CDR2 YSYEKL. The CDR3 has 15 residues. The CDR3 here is CASSQPGMKSQPQHF. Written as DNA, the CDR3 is TGCGCCAGCAGCCAACCAGGGATGAAGTCTCAACCCCAGCATTTT.

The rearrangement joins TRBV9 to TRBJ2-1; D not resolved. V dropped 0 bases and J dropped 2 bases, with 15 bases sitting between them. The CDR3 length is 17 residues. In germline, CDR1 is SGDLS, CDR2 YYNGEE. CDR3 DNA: TGTGCCAGCAGCGTAGTAGCCCCGCTAACCACCTACAATGAGCAGTTCTTC. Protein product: CASSVVAPLTTYNEQFF.

CDR3 bases: TGTGCCAGCAGCGTAGGGACAGGGGGATCACCCCTCCACTTT. This gives the protein CASSVGTGGSPLHF. This rearrangement joins TRBV9 to TRBJ1-6; 10 bases line up with TRBD1. Germline V gene sequence: CDR1 SGDLS, CDR2 YYNGEE. V lost 0 bases, J lost 10 bases, and 1 base stayed unmatched. The CDR3 is 14 amino acids.

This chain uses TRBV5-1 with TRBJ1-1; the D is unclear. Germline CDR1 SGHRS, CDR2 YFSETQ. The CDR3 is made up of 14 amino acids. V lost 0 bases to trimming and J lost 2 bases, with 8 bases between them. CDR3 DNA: TGCGCCAGCAGCTTGGCCAACAGAAACACTGAAGCTTTCTTT. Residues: CASSLANRNTEAFF.

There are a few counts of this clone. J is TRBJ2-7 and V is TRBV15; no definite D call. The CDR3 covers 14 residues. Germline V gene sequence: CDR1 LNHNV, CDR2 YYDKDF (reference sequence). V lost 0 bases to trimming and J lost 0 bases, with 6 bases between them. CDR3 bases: TGTGCCACCAGCAGAGATCGACACTCCTACGAGCAGTACTTC. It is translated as CATSRDRHSYEQYF.

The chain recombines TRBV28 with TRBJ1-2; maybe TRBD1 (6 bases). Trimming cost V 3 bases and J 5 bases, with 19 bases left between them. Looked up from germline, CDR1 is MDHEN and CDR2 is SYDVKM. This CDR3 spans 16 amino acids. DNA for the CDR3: TGTGCCAGCAGTTTCCCCGGACCCGGACAGTCTTATGGCTACACCTTC. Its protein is CASSFPGPGQSYGYTF.

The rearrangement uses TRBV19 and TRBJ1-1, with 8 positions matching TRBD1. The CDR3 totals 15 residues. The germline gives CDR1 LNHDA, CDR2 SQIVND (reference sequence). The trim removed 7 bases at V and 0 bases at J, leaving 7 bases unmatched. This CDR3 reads CASTQGARMNTEAFF. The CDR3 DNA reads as TGTGCCAGTACCCAGGGGGCACGGATGAACACTGAAGCTTTCTTT.

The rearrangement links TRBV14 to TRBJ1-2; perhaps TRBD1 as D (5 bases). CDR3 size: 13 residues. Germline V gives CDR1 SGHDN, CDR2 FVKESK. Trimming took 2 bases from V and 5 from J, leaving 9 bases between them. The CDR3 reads CASSQRSGYGYTF. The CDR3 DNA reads TGTGCCAGCAGCCAACGTTCAGGGTATGGCTACACCTTC. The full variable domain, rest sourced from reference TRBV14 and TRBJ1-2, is EAGVTQFPSHSVIEKGQTVTLRCDPISGHDNLYWYRRVMGKEIKFLLHFVKESKQDESGMPNNRFLAERTGGTYSTLKVQPAELEDSGVYFCASSQRSGYGYTFGSGTRLTVV.

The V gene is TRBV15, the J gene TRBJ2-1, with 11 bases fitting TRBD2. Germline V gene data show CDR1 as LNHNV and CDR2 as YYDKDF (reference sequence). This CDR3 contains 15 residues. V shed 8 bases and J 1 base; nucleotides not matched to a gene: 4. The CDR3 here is CATVLAGGSYNEQFF. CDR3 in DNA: TGTGCCACCGTTCTAGCGGGAGGTTCCTACAATGAGCAGTTCTTC. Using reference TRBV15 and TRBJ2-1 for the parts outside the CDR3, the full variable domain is DAMVIQNPRYQVTQFGKPVTLSCSQTLNHNVMYWYQQKSSQAPKLLFHYYDKDFNNEADTPDNFQSRRPNTSFCFLDIRSPGLGDTAMYLCATVLAGGSYNEQFFGPGTRLTVL.

In nucleotides, the CDR3 is TGTGCCAGCAGGAGGGAGCAGGGGGAACTGTTTTTT. Protein: CASRREQGELFF. This chain links TRBV2 with TRBJ1-4, with TRBD1 matching 7 bases. Looked up from germline, CDR1 is SNHLY and CDR2 is FYNNEI. V lost 6 bases, J lost 12 bases, and 7 bases stayed unmatched. CDR3 length: 12 amino acids.

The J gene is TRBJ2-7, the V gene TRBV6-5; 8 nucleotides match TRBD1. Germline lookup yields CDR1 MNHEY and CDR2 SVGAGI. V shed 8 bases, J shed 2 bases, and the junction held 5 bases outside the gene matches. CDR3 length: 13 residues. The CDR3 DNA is TGTGCCAGCTCGTTGACAGGGGCCTACGAGCAGTACTTC. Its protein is CASSLTGAYEQYF.

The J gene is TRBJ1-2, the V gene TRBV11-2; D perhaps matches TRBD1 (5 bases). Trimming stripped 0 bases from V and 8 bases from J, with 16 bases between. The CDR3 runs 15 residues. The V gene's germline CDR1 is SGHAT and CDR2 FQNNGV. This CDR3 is CASSLDRGAGGGYTF. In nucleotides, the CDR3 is TGTGCCAGCAGCTTAGATCGAGGGGCAGGAGGGGGCTACACCTTC.

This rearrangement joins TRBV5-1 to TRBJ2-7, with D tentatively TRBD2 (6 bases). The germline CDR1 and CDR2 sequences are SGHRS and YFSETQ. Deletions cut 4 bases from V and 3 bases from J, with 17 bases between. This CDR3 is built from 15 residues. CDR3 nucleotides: TGCGCCAGCAGCATGGCCGGGGGAGAGCTCTACGAGCAGTACTTC. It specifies CASSMAGGELYEQYF.

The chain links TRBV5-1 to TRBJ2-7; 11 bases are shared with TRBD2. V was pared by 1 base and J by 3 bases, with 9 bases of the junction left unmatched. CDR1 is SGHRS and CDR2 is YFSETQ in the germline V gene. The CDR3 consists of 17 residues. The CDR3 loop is CASSLIGSGREDYEQYF. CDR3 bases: TGCGCCAGCAGCTTGATTGGTAGCGGGAGGGAGGACTACGAGCAGTACTTC.

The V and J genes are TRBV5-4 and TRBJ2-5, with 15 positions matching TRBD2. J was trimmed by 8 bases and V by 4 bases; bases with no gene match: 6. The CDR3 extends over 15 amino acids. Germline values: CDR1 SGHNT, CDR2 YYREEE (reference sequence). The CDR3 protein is CASSTGLAGGRTQYF. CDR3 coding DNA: TGTGCCAGCAGCACCGGACTAGCGGGGGGGCGTACCCAGTACTTC.

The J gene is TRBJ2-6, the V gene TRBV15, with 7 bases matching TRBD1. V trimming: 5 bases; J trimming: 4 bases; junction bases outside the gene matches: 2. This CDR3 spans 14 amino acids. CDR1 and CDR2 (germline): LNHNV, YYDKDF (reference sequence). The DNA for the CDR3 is TGTGCCACCAGCGGGACAGCGGGGGCCAACGTCCTGACTTTC. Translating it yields CATSGTAGANVLTF. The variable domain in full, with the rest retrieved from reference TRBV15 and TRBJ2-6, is DAMVIQNPRYQVTQFGKPVTLSCSQTLNHNVMYWYQQKSSQAPKLLFHYYDKDFNNEADTPDNFQSRRPNTSFCFLDIRSPGLGDTAMYLCATSGTAGANVLTFGAGSRLTVL.

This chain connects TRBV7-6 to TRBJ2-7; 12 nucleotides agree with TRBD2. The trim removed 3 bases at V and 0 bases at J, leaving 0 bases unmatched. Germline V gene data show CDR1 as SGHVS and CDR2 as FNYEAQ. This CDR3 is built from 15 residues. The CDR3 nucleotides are TGTGCCAGCAGCTTGACTAGCGGGAGCTCCTACGAGCAGTACTTC. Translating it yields CASSLTSGSSYEQYF.

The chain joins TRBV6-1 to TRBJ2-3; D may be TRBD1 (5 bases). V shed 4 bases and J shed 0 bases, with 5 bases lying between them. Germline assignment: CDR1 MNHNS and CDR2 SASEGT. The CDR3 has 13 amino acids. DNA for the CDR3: TGTGCCAGCAGTGGACAGAGCACAGATACGCAGTATTTT. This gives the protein CASSGQSTDTQYF.

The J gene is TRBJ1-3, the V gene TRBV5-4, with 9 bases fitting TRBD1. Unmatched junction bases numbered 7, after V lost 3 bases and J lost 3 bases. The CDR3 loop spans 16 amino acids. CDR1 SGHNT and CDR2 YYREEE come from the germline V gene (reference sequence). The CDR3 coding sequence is TGTGCCAGCAGCTCCGGGACAGGGAGAAGTGGAAACACCATATATTTT. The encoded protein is CASSSGTGRSGNTIYF.

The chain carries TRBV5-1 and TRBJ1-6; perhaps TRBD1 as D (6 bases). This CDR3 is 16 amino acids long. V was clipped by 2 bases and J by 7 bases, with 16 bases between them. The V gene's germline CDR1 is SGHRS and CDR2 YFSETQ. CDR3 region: CASSLLTTGLNSPLHF. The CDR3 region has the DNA TGCGCCAGCAGCTTACTTACGACAGGATTGAATTCACCCCTCCACTTT. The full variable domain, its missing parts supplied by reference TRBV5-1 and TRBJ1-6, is KAGVTQTPRYLIKTRGQQVTLSCSPISGHRSVSWYQQTPGQGLQFLFEYFSETQRNKGNFPGRFSGRQFSNSRSEMNVSTLELGDSALYLCASSLLTTGLNSPLHFGNGTRLTVT.

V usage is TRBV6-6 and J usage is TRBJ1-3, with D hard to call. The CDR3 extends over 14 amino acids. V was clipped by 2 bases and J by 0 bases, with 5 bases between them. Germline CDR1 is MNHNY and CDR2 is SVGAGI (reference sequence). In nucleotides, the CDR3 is TGTGCCAGCAGTTACCGGGACTCTGGAAACACCATATATTTT. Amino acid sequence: CASSYRDSGNTIYF.

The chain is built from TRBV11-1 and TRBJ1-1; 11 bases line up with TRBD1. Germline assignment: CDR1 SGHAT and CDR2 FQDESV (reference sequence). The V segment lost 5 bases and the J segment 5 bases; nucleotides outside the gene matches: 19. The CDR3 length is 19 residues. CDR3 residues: CASSLSSLDRGRLGTEAFF. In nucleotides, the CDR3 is TGTGCCAGCAGCCTCTCCTCGTTGGACAGGGGGCGCCTGGGGACTGAAGCTTTCTTT. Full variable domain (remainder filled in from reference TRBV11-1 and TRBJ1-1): EAEVAQSPRYKITEKSQAVAFWCDPISGHATLYWYRQILGQGPELLVQFQDESVVDDSQLPKDRFSAERLKGVDSTLKIQPAELGDSAMYLCASSLSSLDRGRLGTEAFFGQGTRLTVV.

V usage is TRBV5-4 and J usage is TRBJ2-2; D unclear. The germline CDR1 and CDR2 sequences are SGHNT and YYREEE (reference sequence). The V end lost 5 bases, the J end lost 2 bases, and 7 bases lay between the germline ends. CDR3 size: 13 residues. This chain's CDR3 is CASRVSNTGELFF. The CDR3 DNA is TGTGCCAGCAGAGTGAGCAACACCGGGGAGCTGTTTTTT.

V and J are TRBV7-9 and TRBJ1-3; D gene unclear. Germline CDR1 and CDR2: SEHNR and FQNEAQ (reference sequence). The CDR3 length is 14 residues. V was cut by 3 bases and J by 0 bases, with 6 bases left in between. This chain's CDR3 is CASSFSSSGNTIYF. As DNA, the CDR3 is TGTGCCAGCAGCTTTTCGTCCTCTGGAAACACCATATATTTT.

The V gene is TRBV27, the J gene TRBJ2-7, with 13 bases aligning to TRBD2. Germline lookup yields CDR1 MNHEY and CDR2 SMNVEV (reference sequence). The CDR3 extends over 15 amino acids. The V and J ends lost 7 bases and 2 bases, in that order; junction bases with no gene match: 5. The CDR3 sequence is CASIGGTSGAYEQYF. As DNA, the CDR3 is TGTGCCAGCATTGGGGGGACTAGCGGGGCCTACGAGCAGTACTTC.

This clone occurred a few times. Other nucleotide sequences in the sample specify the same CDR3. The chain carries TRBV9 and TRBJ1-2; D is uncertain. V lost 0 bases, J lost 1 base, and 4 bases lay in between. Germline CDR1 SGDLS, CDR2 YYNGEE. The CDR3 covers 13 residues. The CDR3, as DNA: TGTGCCAGCAGCGTAGACAGTAACTATGGCTACACCTTC. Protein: CASSVDSNYGYTF.